This T cell receptor (beta chain) was profiled in a study of T cells expressing NK-cell markers. In the study overall: Seven of the eight sequenced donors were classified as HCMV-seropositive, and one was classified as seronegative. Broader study findings: The share of CD8+ T cells held by dominant NKG2C+ clonotypes was roughly 1.0-7.5% in roughly 6 donors. Whether expanded NKG2C+ T cell clones were HCMV-specific remained unclear.

Of note for this clonotype: The antigen remains undetermined.

TCRdb reprocessed the 5' RACE reads, with one entry per CDR3 protein and no DNA. The repertoire table contains around 100,000 distinct CDR3 sequences. This CDR3 is built from 17 residues. CDR1 LGHDT and CDR2 YNNKEL come from the germline V gene (reference sequence). The sample was blood T cells: a sorted CD56 or NKG2C T cell subset, CD4+ or CD8+ T cells, or bulk PBMC T cells (not recorded which). The chain combines TRBV3-1 with TRBJ2-2; TCRdb picks TRBD2, but there is no DNA to check that call. This clonotype was obtained from a woman between 18 and 75 years old in good health. CDR3 loop: CASSQDLQARVTGELFF. The variable domain in full, with the rest retrieved from reference TRBV3-1 and TRBJ2-2, is DTAVSQTPKYLVTQMGNDKSIKCEQNLGHDTMYWYKQDSKKFLKIMFSYNNKELIINETVPNRFSPKSPDKAHLNLHINSLELGDSAVYFCASSQDLQARVTGELFFGEGSRLTVL.